This T cell receptor beta chain stems from a study of blood T cells in healthy people across ages. Overall study results and limits: The study found TCR beta diversity correlated strongly with naive T cell percentage. Possibly, changes in expanded clonotypes were confounded because donor CMV status was unknown.

The CDR3 covers 17 residues. V dropped 3 bases and J dropped 1 base, with 17 bases sitting between them. Germline CDR1 LGHDT, CDR2 YNNKEL (reference sequence). Together with a sample-barcoded 5' primer, a J-beta primer mix was included in a second PCR lasting roughly 6 to 12 cycles. TCRdb passed the 5' RACE reads through MiXCR, listing each CDR3 protein once. The data contain more than 800,000 distinct CDR3 sequences, 40% to 50% of them singletons. Remarks on this clonotype: Its antigen is not identified.

The clonotype comes from an older woman in good health. The chain joins TRBV3-1 to TRBJ2-3, with D unresolved. The sample was blood. This CDR3 reads CASSQTLPGGRTDTQYF. The CDR3 DNA reads as TGTGCCAGCAGCCAGACCCTCCCAGGTGGCCGCACAGATACGCAGTATTTT.